What follows describes a single T cell receptor (beta chain). Its antigen is still unknown. The record has no base qualities; no much larger clone is one base away. The entry originates in a study of cytomegalovirus exposure and HLA in healthy donors (dated by TCRdb to between 2016 and 2019). With respect to the entire study: An earlier analysis of several hundred of the donors reported 250 to 300 Gb of sequence data and approximately 110 million unique TCR beta sequences from around 200 million T cells. An early release that covered some 640 HLA-typed donors contained approximately 300 gigabases of sequencing data and 70 million to 100 million unique TCR sequences. Of the roughly 430 genotyped donors, approximately 82% fell in the genetic ancestry cluster associated with self-reported Caucasian donors. The study aimed to test whether signatures of past pathogen exposure could be identified by cataloging public T cell receptors. The T cell repertoires of several hundred subjects were profiled by immunosequencing and related to cytomegalovirus serostatus. Besides the first cohort of roughly 700 subjects, a separate validation cohort made up of around 120 different subjects was used. High-throughput TCR immunosequencing, statistical association of individual TCRs with disease status, and machine learning were combined to predict cytomegalovirus infection status. A later analysis re-examined previously published TCR beta repertoires from over 500 donors and added high-resolution HLA genotyping to investigate patterns of TCR occurrence. Rather than drawing on any new phenotypic data, the later analysis identified candidate immune exposures from TCR beta sequences and the way those sequences occurred across donors. To decide whether each TCR beta V gene segment behaved as functional or pseudogenic, an earlier analysis of some 570 of the donors relied on high-throughput TCR beta sequencing. Donor age, sex, ethnicity and CMV serostatus were compiled alongside the repertoire data. In a later genetic analysis, genome-wide SNP genotypes for about 55% of the roughly 670 donors were used, and that subset was treated as a discovery cohort. Every discovery cohort repertoire had been produced on one sequencing platform. HLA typing included class I and class II loci at four-digit resolution. Typing coverage differed by locus: A, B, C, DRB1 and DQB1 were typed in roughly 620-630 donors, DQA1 in about 500, DPA1 in some 610, and DPB1 in roughly 450. Because of strong linkage in the cohort, four or five DR-DQ haplotypes were treated as single units for association and clustering. On average, around 240,000 unique TCR beta nucleotide sequences were sequenced per donor among several hundred genotyped donors of the cohort, with roughly 18% of those sequences being non-productive.

General study outcomes and caveats: Immune exposure information for the cohort was limited to CMV serostatus. Compared with equally common non-associated chains, HLA-associated TCR beta chains in a later analysis were more clonally expanded and had lower generation probabilities. The study gave a list of under 200 TCR beta chains associated with cytomegalovirus. According to a later analysis, most CMV-associated TCR beta chains appeared to be HLA-restricted, and the HLA associations seemed to be driven largely by CMV exposure. A later genetic analysis reported fewer N-insertions in productive TCRs among donors in an Asian-associated ancestry cluster than the approximately 670-donor mean. In a later analysis, several top co-occurrence clusters were reported to appear linked to parvovirus B19, influenza, CMV and Epstein-Barr virus. In a later analysis, around 17,000 TCR beta sequences were associated with specific HLA alleles at a false discovery rate of 0.05. In both the original and validation cohorts, the classifier was reported to diagnose cytomegalovirus status with high specificity and sensitivity. Strong co-occurrence of HLA alleles, especially DR and DQ, made assigning TCR associations to individual alleles difficult. Some IMGT-functional V segments, including TRBV6-2 and TRBV6-3, could not be told apart with the 87-base-pair reads, so those segments were excluded. The authors suggested that the approach could potentially be extended to other disease states and immunological phenotypes. Correlated functional status among segregating V segments might be attributable to linkage disequilibrium, but an unknown experimental factor could not be ruled out. A further reported finding was that TCR beta sequences accurately predicted the HLA-A and HLA-B alleles for most subjects in the first cohort. Broadly in line with IMGT annotations, most TCR beta V segments showed up in productive rearrangements about 87% or about 30% of the time in an earlier analysis of approximately 600 of the donors. A cluster of highly shared sequence variants was judged likely to represent a technical artifact of the sequencing pipeline. HLA typing was unavailable for some donors at each locus, so association tests used only the typed subset. This cohort had only TCR beta chains sequenced, and the lack of alpha or paired-chain data limited which features could be detected. A few of the identified cytomegalovirus-associated TCR beta chains were confirmed in vitro to be specific for cytomegalovirus antigens. An association between a missense DCLRE1C variant and V-gene and J-gene trimming of TCR beta chains was found in a later genetic analysis and replicated in an independent cohort. Because counts were too low, approximately 18 rarely observed V segments, including chromosome 9 orphons, were excluded from the earlier analysis of under 650 of the donors. In a later analysis, TCR association rates were found to vary across HLA loci, with the most associated TCRs seen for DRB1 alleles and the fewest for HLA-C alleles. While some public TCRs were present in many individuals, most TCR sequences turned up only very rarely across donors. Presence/absence analyses assumed roughly uniform sequencing depth across donors, an assumption that may not hold.

The library was generated by the immunoSEQ multiplex PCR assay. The multiplex PCR relied on a mix of 60 forward primers for TCR Vbeta segments and 13 reverse primers for TCR Jbeta segments. The CDR3 region of rearranged TCR beta genes was amplified from genomic DNA by a multiplex PCR assay. The Illumina HiSeq System was used to sequence the amplified TCR beta libraries as 87-base-pair reads. Processing in the source paper ran as follows. A later analysis tallied 75 million to 85 million unique TCR beta chains across the 666 repertoires, and approximately 9.9 million of those chains were shared by two or more donors. Raw reads were error-corrected and collapsed into unique sequences with a nearest-neighbor algorithm that merged closely related sequences to remove PCR and sequencing errors. Alignment of CDR3 sequences to IMGT reference sequences was used to assign V, D and J gene segments. For a sequence to be retained, a match of at least six nucleotides was required to both a V gene segment and a J gene segment. A rearrangement was called productive if the CDR3 had no stop codons and remained in frame with V and J, and every other rearrangement was called non-productive. CDR3 was defined according to IMGT convention as the region running from the second conserved V-encoded cysteine to the conserved J-encoded phenylalanine. The earlier analysis of 500 to 600 of the donors excluded sequences that lacked an unambiguous match to a single V gene segment. In an earlier analysis of some 590 of the donors, V segments were called functional above 56.7% productive rearrangements and were called segregating when the between-donor standard deviation exceeded 5%. To diagnose cytomegalovirus status from the catalog of TCR beta chain sequences, a statistical classification framework was built. V and J gene assignment, in a later analysis, came from comparing TCR nucleotide sequences with IMGT/GENE-DB human TR gene sequences. Using the TCRdist pipeline, a later analysis assigned CDR3 sequences along with most-parsimonious VDJ recombination scenarios. In a later analysis, every TCR beta chain was defined by the combination of its CDR3 amino acid sequence and its V-gene family, and reads without a unique V-gene family were dropped. A later analysis removed 592 highly shared, low-generation-probability nucleotide sequences to deal with suspected cross-contamination and a sequencing artifact. A later analysis calculated a clonal expansion index for each public chain from normalized within-repertoire ranks of inferred template counts. A later analysis computed generation probabilities with a VDJ recombination model fitted to out-of-frame rearrangements, and checked the results against IGoR. In a later analysis, hypergeometric tests were used to score TCR-TCR, TCR-HLA and TCR-CMV co-occurrence, with a repertoire-size bias correction applied to TCR pairs. In a later analysis, false discovery rates were estimated by permuting HLA or CMV assignments 20 times. In a later analysis, co-occurring TCRs were grouped using DBSCAN, with TCRdist sequence similarity added in when clustering inside HLA-allele-positive subsets. Co-occurrence clustering excluded repertoires with fewer than 30,000 or more than 120,000 public chains, plus five with anomalous nucleotide sharing. As stored in TCRdb, this immuneACCESS dataset retains in-frame rearrangements with V and J assigned. A fraction of the clones does not appear; measured against another copy, unresolved V genes explain less than half of the discrepancy, and the remainder lacks a known reason. For V, J and clone size, that table is used; D and trimming come from the DNA. The table for this sample lists approximately 72,000 clones; 65% to 70% of them were counted only once. Together, the top ten hold less than 25% of the sample.

The cohort was made up of approximately 670 healthy bone marrow donors. At the time of sampling, every cohort member was nominally healthy, though immune exposures that went unrecorded were likely present. The donor was CMV seropositive and belonged to the group of 250 to 350 seropositive cohort members. Every donor gave a peripheral blood sample, and the peripheral blood mononuclear cells from that sample were used for TCR beta sequencing. Genomic DNA extraction from the blood cell samples was performed with the Qiagen DNeasy Blood Extraction Kit. CDR1 and CDR2, looked up from the germline V gene, are SNHLY and FYNNEI. Trimming takes 2 bases from V and 4 bases from J, and the germline ends sit 10 bases apart. From cysteine to phenylalanine, the CDR3 is 14 amino acids long. The DNA shown is the 42-base CDR3, in frame from base 1.

The V gene is TRBV2 and the J gene is TRBJ2-3, with the D gene not confidently named. The source of this sequence is a man aged 35 to 55 in good health and CMV-seropositive. Sequencing used PBMCs. The sequence in DNA is TGTGCCAGCAGTGAATTGAGTCCCGCAGATACGCAGTATTTT. This gives the protein CASSELSPADTQYF.